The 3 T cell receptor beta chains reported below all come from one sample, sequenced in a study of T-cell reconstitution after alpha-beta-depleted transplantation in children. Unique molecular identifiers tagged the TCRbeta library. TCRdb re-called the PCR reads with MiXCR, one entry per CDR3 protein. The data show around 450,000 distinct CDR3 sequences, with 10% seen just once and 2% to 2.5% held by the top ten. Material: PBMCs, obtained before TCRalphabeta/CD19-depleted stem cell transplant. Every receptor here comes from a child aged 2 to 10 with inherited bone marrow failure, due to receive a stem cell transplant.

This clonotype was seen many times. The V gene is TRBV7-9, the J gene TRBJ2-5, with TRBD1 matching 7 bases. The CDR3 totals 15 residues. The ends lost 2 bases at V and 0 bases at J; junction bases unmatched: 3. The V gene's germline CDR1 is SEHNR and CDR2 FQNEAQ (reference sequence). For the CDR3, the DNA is TGTGCCAGCAGCTTACCCGGGACAGACCAAGAGACCCAGTACTTC. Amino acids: CASSLPGTDQETQYF.

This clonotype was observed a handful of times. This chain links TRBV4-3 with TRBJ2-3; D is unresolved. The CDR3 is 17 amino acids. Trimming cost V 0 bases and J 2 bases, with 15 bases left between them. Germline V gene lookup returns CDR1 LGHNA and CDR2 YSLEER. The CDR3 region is CASSQDLWAIPTDTQYF. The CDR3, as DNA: TGCGCCAGCAGCCAAGACCTCTGGGCCATCCCCACAGATACGCAGTATTTT.

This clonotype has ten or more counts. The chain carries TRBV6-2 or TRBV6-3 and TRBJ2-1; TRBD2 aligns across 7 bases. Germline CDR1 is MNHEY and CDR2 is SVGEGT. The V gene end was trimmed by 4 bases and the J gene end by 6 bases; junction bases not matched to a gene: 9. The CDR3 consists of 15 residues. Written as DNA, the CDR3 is TGTGCCAGCAGTTTAACCCTTGCGGGAGCCAATGAGCAGTTCTTC. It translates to CASSLTLAGANEQFF.